What follows describes a single T cell receptor (beta chain). Its antigen remains unknown. TCRdb re-derived calls from the 5' RACE reads in MiXCR, one entry per CDR3 protein. Among 400,000 or so distinct CDR3 sequences listed, over 25% were seen once. Three pairs of healthy female monozygous twins were the donors. The three twin pairs were reared together, likely meeting the same infections. Germline V gene data show CDR1 as KGHSH and CDR2 as LQKENI. This CDR3 is built from 14 residues. The ends were cut back, 2 bases at V and 2 bases at J, with 8 bases in the middle. The data were taken from a study of identical twins' blood T cells. Notes on the study in general: Top TCRbeta clonotypes were shared more with twin than unrelated donors. V gene usage reportedly matched far better within twin pairs than unrelated donors.

The specimen was PBMCs. The receptor was isolated from a woman between 18 and 55 years old in good health. The J gene is TRBJ2-3, the V gene TRBV18; D unresolved. CDR3 in DNA: TGTGCCAGCTCACCATCCGGATTCACAGATACGCAGTATTTT. It specifies CASSPSGFTDTQYF.